This TCR beta chain was recovered during a study of blood T cell repertoires in COVID-19. Looking at the study overall: The samples span acute and convalescent COVID-19 from the United States, Italy and Spain. In each case, the material was cDNA or gDNA derived from T cells, B-cell-depleted T cells, or PBMCs.

Original analysis: Reference gene primer amplification gave nucleated cell count estimates. Generated by immunoSEQ multiplex PCR, the TCRdb table keeps only in-frame clones and is missing some. V and J calls and clone size are copied from that table; D and trimming were computed from the DNA. Of approximately 250,000 clones detected, 65% to 90% appear once; the ten largest clones hold 1.4%. V was pared by 0 bases and J by 4 bases, with 8 bases of the junction left unmatched. The CDR3 runs to 17 residues. CDR1 is SGHRS and CDR2 is YFSETQ in the germline V gene. Sequencing input: peripheral blood. This clonotype was obtained from a woman between 40 and 50 years old who had recovered from COVID-19. V gene TRBV5-1 combines with J gene TRBJ2-3; 10 bases align to TRBD2. DNA for the CDR3: TGCGCCAGCAGCTTGGCGCCTAGCGGGGGAGGCTCAGATACGCAGTATTTT. Its protein product is CASSLAPSGGGSDTQYF.